The TCR beta chain under discussion was sequenced for a study of blood T cell repertoires in COVID-19 (dated by TCRdb to 2020 to 2022). Regarding the complete study: Collaborator samples came from the United States, Italy and Spain and covered acute and convalescent phases of COVID-19. The repertoires were made available in a free public database intended to serve as a resource for research on the immune response to SARS-CoV-2. The sample metadata nearly always contained a de-identified subject ID, COVID-19 status, age in years and sex. Subjects who had been exposed to COVID-19, were actively infected with it, or had recovered from it provided the deeply sampled blood TCRbeta repertoires that made up the dataset. HLA class I and class II types, where available, came from metadata supplied by the sample provider rather than from assay-based typing. Samples were obtained from the ongoing ImmuneRACE study (first 160 participants) and from 1,254 subjects provided by 6 global collaborators. The material from the prospective study consisted of cDNA or gDNA derived from T cells, B-cell-depleted T cells, or PBMCs. Findings and caveats that apply to the study as a whole: The amount of clinical and demographic metadata varied by source and participant and was provided uncurated.

TCRbeta CDR3 regions were amplified from genomic DNA using the immunoSEQ Assay, a bias-controlled multiplex PCR. Per the authors' processing: Within the assay, amplification of reference gene primers was used to estimate how many nucleated cells each sample contained. To quantify the absolute abundance of each unique TCRbeta CDR3 rearrangement, sequence reads were collapsed and filtered. For each sample, productive Simpson clonality was calculated as the square root of Simpson's diversity index over productive rearrangements. TCRdb's version of the immuneACCESS table is confined to in-frame rearrangements and falls short of the full clone set. An unresolved V gene accounts for under half of the shortfall where checked; the remainder is of unknown origin. V and J calls and clone size are copied from that table; D and trimming were computed from the DNA. The sample table lists over 150,000 clones, 70% to 90% of them with a count of one. Jointly, the top ten make up approximately 2.1% of the sample.

Another Seattle source contributed samples from volunteer blood donors who had recovered from COVID-19. Whole blood was collected in K2EDTA tubes by collaborating institutions according to the institutions' own protocols. Collaborator samples were shipped for TCRbeta analysis as frozen whole blood, isolated PBMCs, or DNA extracted from either sample type. Notes on this clone: It lacks a known antigen. Per-base quality was not reported, and no clone a single base away is much larger than it.

Via the germline V gene, CDR1 is KGHSH and CDR2 LQKENI. The CDR3 runs 15 residues from the cysteine to the phenylalanine. CDR3 DNA only is kept here, 45 bases in frame from base 1. V is shortened by 3 bases, J by 3 bases, and the region joining them spans 14 bases. Input material: peripheral blood. The clonotype comes from a man aged 18 to 35 who had recovered from COVID-19. The rearrangement combines TRBV18 with TRBJ1-1; 5 matching bases give a weak D call of TRBD1. The DNA sequence reads TGTGCCAGCTCACCCCTCGACAGTTACTACACTGAAGCTTTCTTT. Its product reads: CASSPLDSYYTEAFF.